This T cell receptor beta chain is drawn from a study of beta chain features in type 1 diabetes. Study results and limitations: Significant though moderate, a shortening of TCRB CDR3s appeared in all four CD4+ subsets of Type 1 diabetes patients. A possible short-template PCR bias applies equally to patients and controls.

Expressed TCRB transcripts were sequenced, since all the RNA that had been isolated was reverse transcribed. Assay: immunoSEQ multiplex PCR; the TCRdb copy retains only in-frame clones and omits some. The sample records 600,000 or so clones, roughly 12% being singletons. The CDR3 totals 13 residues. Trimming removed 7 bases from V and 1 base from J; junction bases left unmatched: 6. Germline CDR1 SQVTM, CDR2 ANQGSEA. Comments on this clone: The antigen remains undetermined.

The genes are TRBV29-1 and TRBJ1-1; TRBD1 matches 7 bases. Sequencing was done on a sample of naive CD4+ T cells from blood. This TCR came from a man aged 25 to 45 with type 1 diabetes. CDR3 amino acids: CSGLAGGNTEAFF. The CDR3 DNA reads TGCAGCGGTCTCGCAGGGGGGAACACTGAAGCTTTCTTT.